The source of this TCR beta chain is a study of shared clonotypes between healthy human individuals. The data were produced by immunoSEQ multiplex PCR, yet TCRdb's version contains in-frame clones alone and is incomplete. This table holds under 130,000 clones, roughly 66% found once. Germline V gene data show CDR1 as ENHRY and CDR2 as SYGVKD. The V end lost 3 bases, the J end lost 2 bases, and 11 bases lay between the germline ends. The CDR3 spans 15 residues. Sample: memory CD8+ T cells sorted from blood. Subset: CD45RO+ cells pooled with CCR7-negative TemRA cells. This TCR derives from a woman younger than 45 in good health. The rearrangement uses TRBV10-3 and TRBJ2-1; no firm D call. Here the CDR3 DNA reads TGTGCCATCAGTGACAGTCAGAACACCTACAATGAGCAGTTCTTC. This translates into CAISDSQNTYNEQFF.